The 26 T cell receptor beta chains listed next were all sequenced from one sample in a study of T cell responses to AZD1222 COVID-19 vaccine. Sequencing used immunoSEQ multiplex PCR; TCRdb keeps in-frame clones, though not all of them. The sample consists of some 180,000 clones, around 90% of them appearing once. The sequencing used peripheral blood, collected 28 days after the second AZD1222 dose. These receptors came from an adult who received the AZD1222 COVID-19 vaccine.

The rearrangement links TRBV4-3 to TRBJ1-2; 10 bases fit TRBD1. CDR3 length: 16 residues. V lost 3 bases, J lost 6 bases, and 10 bases stayed unmatched. Germline values: CDR1 LGHNA, CDR2 YSLEER. The CDR3 DNA sequence: TGCGCCAGCAGCCAGGGACAGGGGCTAAGGAGGGATGGCTACACCTTC. Its translation: CASSQGQGLRRDGYTF.

V gene TRBV7-2 combines with J gene TRBJ1-6; the D is unclear. Per germline, CDR1 SGHTA and CDR2 FQGNSA. V lost 1 base and J lost 10, with 11 bases in between. The CDR3 has 14 amino acids. For the CDR3, the DNA is TGTGCCAGCAGCTTAGGGAACACGGGATCACCCCTCCACTTT. This encodes CASSLGNTGSPLHF.

The CDR3 nucleotides read TGTGCCAGCAGTTTTCTAGCGGGGGGAGACTACGAGCAGTACTTC. Its protein is CASSFLAGGDYEQYF. The chain links TRBV27 to TRBJ2-7, with 11 bases lining up with TRBD2. Losses at the gene ends were 3 bases for V and 3 bases for J; bases not matched to a gene: 4. This CDR3 contains 15 residues. Germline CDR1 and CDR2: MNHEY and SMNVEV (reference sequence).

The chain combines TRBV27 with TRBJ1-2; 9 bases are shared with TRBD1. The CDR3 sequence is 14 residues long. The junction had 10 bases not matched to a gene; V was cut back by 5 bases and J by 9 bases. Germline V gene lookup returns CDR1 MNHEY and CDR2 SMNVEV (reference sequence). For the CDR3, the DNA is TGTGCCAGCAGTCCCCTTTCCGGGACAGGGAGCTACACCTTC. It specifies CASSPLSGTGSYTF.

This clone was observed a single time. The chain employs TRBV19 and TRBJ2-7, with 8 bases matching TRBD2. CDR3 length: 15 amino acids. In germline, CDR1 is LNHDA, CDR2 SQIVND (reference sequence). V gave up 10 bases and J gave up 5 bases; unmatched junction bases: 16. CDR3: CATSPAGGVDDEQYF. The CDR3 DNA reads TGTGCCACCTCCCCAGCCGGGGGGGTCGACGACGAGCAGTACTTC.

This clone was counted between two and nine times. The J gene is TRBJ2-2, the V gene TRBV2; TRBD1 agrees at 12 bases. CDR3 length: 14 amino acids. Per the germline V gene, CDR1 is SNHLY and CDR2 is FYNNEI. The J segment lost 4 bases and the V segment lost 9 bases, leaving 3 bases of the junction unmatched. The DNA for the CDR3 is TGTGCCAGTGGGGACAGGGGGCTCACCGGGGAGCTGTTTTTT. Residues: CASGDRGLTGELFF.

The chain uses TRBV10-1 and TRBJ2-2; D is uncertain. Germline V lookup: CDR1 WNHNN, CDR2 SYGVQD (reference sequence). V was shortened by 2 bases and J by 1 base, with 2 bases between the two germline ends. This CDR3 region has 13 residues. The CDR3 nucleotides are TGCGCCAGCAGTGAGCAGAACACCGGGGAGCTGTTTTTT. Translated: CASSEQNTGELFF.

The chain uses TRBV7-2 and TRBJ1-6; D is unclear. The CDR3 covers 14 residues. The V gene's germline CDR1 is SGHTA and CDR2 FQGNSA. Trimming left V 4 bases short and J 10 bases short, with 14 bases between. The DNA for the CDR3 is TGTGCCAGCAGCTCGCCTTACCCGAGGTCACCCCTCCACTTT. Amino acids: CASSSPYPRSPLHF.

The J gene is TRBJ2-5, the V gene TRBV4-2; the D is unclear. Germline loops: CDR1 LGHNA, CDR2 YNFKEQ. V was shortened by 4 bases and J by 2 bases, with 8 bases between the two germline ends. The CDR3 spans 13 residues. The CDR3 is CASSRDLQETQYF. The CDR3 coding sequence is TGTGCCAGCAGCCGGGATCTACAAGAGACCCAGTACTTC.

J is TRBJ2-7 and V is TRBV14; no firm D call. The V end was cut by 0 bases, the J end by 3 bases, with 0 bases between. The length of the CDR3 is 11 residues. Germline CDR1 reads SGHDN; CDR2 reads FVKESK. The CDR3 DNA reads as TGTGCCAGCAGCCAAGACTACGAGCAGTACTTC. Protein sequence: CASSQDYEQYF.

The chain is built from TRBV4-3 and TRBJ1-2, with no clear D. CDR3 length equals 16 residues. Germline V lookup: CDR1 LGHNA, CDR2 YSLEER. V dropped 0 bases and J dropped 6 bases, with 17 bases sitting between them. This CDR3 is CASSQDWSRLLDGYTF. In DNA, the CDR3 is TGCGCCAGCAGCCAAGATTGGAGTCGGTTATTGGATGGCTACACCTTC.

The V and J genes are TRBV27 and TRBJ2-1; 11 bases match TRBD2. V dropped 8 bases and J dropped 7; count of bases not matched to a gene: 13. The germline gives CDR1 MNHEY, CDR2 SMNVEV (reference sequence). The CDR3 has 16 amino acids. This CDR3 is CASGPSTSGGPNEQFF. The CDR3 DNA is TGTGCCAGCGGCCCCAGTACTAGCGGGGGCCCGAATGAGCAGTTCTTC.

This chain connects TRBV6-5 to TRBJ1-2; TRBD1 might be the D (6 bases). This CDR3 region has 14 residues. Germline-derived CDR1 and CDR2 are MNHEY and SVGAGI. V gave up 7 bases and J gave up 4 bases, with 16 bases separating them. This CDR3 is CASTRVGGGYGYTF. Here the CDR3 DNA reads TGTGCCAGCACCAGAGTAGGGGGAGGCTATGGCTACACCTTC.

The J gene is TRBJ1-1, the V gene TRBV19; perhaps TRBD1 as D (5 bases). V lost 6 bases, J lost 7 bases, and 12 bases lay in between. The CDR3 runs to 12 residues. Germline V gives CDR1 LNHDA, CDR2 SQIVND (reference sequence). CDR3 sequence (DNA): TGTGCCAGTAGCAGTGGGGCTAGTGAAGCTTTCTTT. Its translation: CASSSGASEAFF.

The chain links TRBV10-3 to TRBJ1-1; the D gene is possibly TRBD1 (5 bases). This CDR3 region has 15 residues. The germline V gene encodes CDR1 ENHRY and CDR2 SYGVKD. Trimming took off 5 bases at V and 4 bases at J, with 17 bases between the two ends. This CDR3 reads CAISPTDVRGTEAFF. The CDR3 DNA is TGTGCCATCAGTCCGACGGACGTTAGGGGCACTGAAGCTTTCTTT.

The CDR3 DNA is TGTGCCAGTGCGAATACCGTCAATCAGCCCCAGCATTTT. As protein: CASANTVNQPQHF. The chain is built from TRBV27 and TRBJ1-5, with D uncertain. Germline CDR1 is MNHEY and CDR2 is SMNVEV (reference sequence). Trimming stripped 9 bases from V and 3 bases from J, with 12 bases between. The CDR3 contains 13 residues.

The chain uses TRBV6-2 or TRBV6-3 and TRBJ1-4, with D unclear. The germline V gene encodes CDR1 MNHEY and CDR2 SVGEGT. This CDR3 spans 13 amino acids. Deletions cut 0 bases from V and 10 bases from J, with 9 bases between. The CDR3 region is CASSYSRRAKLFF. The CDR3 DNA follows: TGTGCCAGCAGTTACTCGCGCCGGGCAAAACTGTTTTTT.

The chain links TRBV11-3 to TRBJ2-3, with D perhaps TRBD1 (5 bases). Germline V lookup: CDR1 SGHNT, CDR2 YENEEA. This CDR3 spans 13 amino acids. V lost 5 bases, J lost 4 bases, and 10 bases lay in between. The CDR3 spells CASSARQPDTQYF. In nucleotides, the CDR3 is TGTGCCAGCAGCGCGCGACAGCCAGATACGCAGTATTTT.

The chain couples TRBV6-6 to TRBJ2-3; no reliable D call. Trimming shortened V by 4 bases and J by 1 base, and 6 bases separated the two germline ends. The CDR3 contains 13 residues. Per the germline V gene, CDR1 is MNHNY and CDR2 is SVGAGI (reference sequence). The CDR3 nucleotides are TGTGCCAGCAGTTCTAGTCGCACAGATACGCAGTATTTT. Its translation: CASSSSRTDTQYF.

The genes are TRBV7-6 and TRBJ1-4; D gene unclear. CDR1 is SGHVS and CDR2 is FNYEAQ in the germline V gene. The CDR3 extends over 15 amino acids. V lost 5 bases and J 0 bases, leaving 10 bases between the germline ends. CDR3 in DNA: TGTGCCAGCAGCCAATGGACGGCAACTAATGAAAAACTGTTTTTT. It translates to CASSQWTATNEKLFF.

V gene TRBV7-9 combines with J gene TRBJ1-2; unclear D gene. Trimming cost V 7 bases and J 0 bases, with 9 bases left between them. There are 13 residues in the CDR3. Germline assignment: CDR1 SEHNR and CDR2 FQNEAQ (reference sequence). CDR3 bases: TGTGCCAGCACCAGCGTCCCTAACTATGGCTACACCTTC. It codes for CASTSVPNYGYTF. The complete variable domain, with remaining parts taken from reference TRBV7-9 and TRBJ1-2, reads DTGVSQNPRHKITKRGQNVTFRCDPISEHNRLYWYRQTLGQGPEFLTYFQNEAQLEKSRLLSDRFSAERPKGSFSTLEIQRTEQGDSAMYLCASTSVPNYGYTFGSGTRLTVV.

The chain carries TRBV3-1 (or the pseudogene TRBV3-2) and TRBJ1-3; D is undetermined. Trimming shortened V by 3 bases and J by 4 bases, and 1 base separated the two germline ends. This CDR3 contains 11 residues. In germline, CDR1 is LGHDT, CDR2 YNNKEL (reference sequence). The CDR3 here is CASSHGNTIYF. Written as DNA, the CDR3 is TGTGCCAGCAGCCACGGAAACACCATATATTTT.

This rearrangement joins TRBV4-2 to TRBJ2-3, with TRBD2 identical over 8 bases. V lost 0 bases to trimming and J lost 8 bases; unmatched junction nucleotides: 13. The CDR3 totals 17 residues. Germline assignment: CDR1 LGHNA and CDR2 YNFKEQ. For the CDR3, the DNA is TGTGCCAGCAGCCAAGATCCAGCGGGGGATGGCGAGGGTACGCAGTATTTT. As protein: CASSQDPAGDGEGTQYF.

J is TRBJ1-2 and V is TRBV6-5, with D perhaps TRBD1 (6 bases). The ends were cut back, 8 bases at V and 7 bases at J, with 23 bases in the middle. Looked up from germline, CDR1 is MNHEY and CDR2 is SVGAGI. This CDR3 is 15 amino acids long. The CDR3 nucleotides read TGTGCCAGCGGGGTCATAGACAGGACCAGAGGTGGCTACACCTTC. Translated: CASGVIDRTRGGYTF.

The chain combines TRBV3-1 (or the pseudogene TRBV3-2) with TRBJ1-1, with 7 bases matching TRBD1. Losses at the gene ends were 2 bases for V and 7 bases for J; bases not matched to a gene: 7. Germline V gene sequence: CDR1 LGHDT, CDR2 YNNKEL (reference sequence). The CDR3 covers 14 residues. The CDR3 sequence: CASSQQGQSREAFF. Written as DNA, the CDR3 is TGTGCCAGCAGCCAACAGGGACAGTCGCGTGAAGCTTTCTTT.

The chain couples TRBV7-8 to TRBJ2-7; D gene uncertain. V was clipped by 3 bases and J by 6 bases, with 9 bases between them. Germline assignment: CDR1 SGHVS and CDR2 FQNEAQ. The CDR3 loop spans 12 amino acids. As DNA, the CDR3 is TGTGCCAGCAGCTTCCAGCCTCCCGAGCAGTACTTC. Residues: CASSFQPPEQYF.